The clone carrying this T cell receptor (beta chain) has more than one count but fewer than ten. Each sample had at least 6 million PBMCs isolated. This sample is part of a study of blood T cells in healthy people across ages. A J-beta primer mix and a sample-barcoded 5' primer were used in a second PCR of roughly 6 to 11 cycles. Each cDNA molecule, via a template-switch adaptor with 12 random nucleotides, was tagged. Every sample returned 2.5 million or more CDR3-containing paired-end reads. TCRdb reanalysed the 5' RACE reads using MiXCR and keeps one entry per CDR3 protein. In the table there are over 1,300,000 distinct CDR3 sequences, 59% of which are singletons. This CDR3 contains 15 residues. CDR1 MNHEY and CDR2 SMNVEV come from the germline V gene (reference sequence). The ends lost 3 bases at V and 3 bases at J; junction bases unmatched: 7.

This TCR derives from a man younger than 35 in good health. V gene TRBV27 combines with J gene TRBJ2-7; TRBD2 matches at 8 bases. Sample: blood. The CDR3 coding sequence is TGTGCCAGCAGTTTCTCCATAGCGGGGAACTACGAGCAGTACTTC. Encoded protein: CASSFSIAGNYEQYF.